The entry below gives a single TCR beta chain sequence along with its context. Antigen specificity is unknown. This sample was taken from a study of OX40 agonist ivuxolimab in advanced cancers. The wider study: Prior checkpoint blockade (anti-PD-1, anti-PD-L1 or anti-CTLA-4) was permitted; 35% to 50% had it. Study-level results: Clonal expansion by week 6 occurred in CD4+ and CD8+ blood T cells (at 0.1 to 3.0 mg/kg). Normalized T-cell clonal expansion was also low in a subset of nonresponders.

TCRdb keeps only in-frame clones here, not all; method: immunoSEQ multiplex PCR. The sample carries 25,000 to 35,000 clones, roughly four fifths recorded once. The V gene's germline CDR1 is MDHEN and CDR2 SYDVKM. This CDR3 is built from 17 residues. Trimming removed 7 bases from V and 0 bases from J; junction bases left unmatched: 10. The sequences come from CD4+ or CD8+ T cells sorted from blood, collected in a trial of the OX40 agonist ivuxolimab. The chain combines TRBV28 with TRBJ2-3, with 10 nucleotides matching TRBD1. This receptor was identified in an adult with an advanced solid tumor such as melanoma, head and neck, liver or kidney cancer. CDR3 sequence reads: CASNPGQGKFSTDTQYF. Here the CDR3 DNA reads TGTGCCAGCAACCCGGGACAGGGGAAGTTTAGCACAGATACGCAGTATTTT.